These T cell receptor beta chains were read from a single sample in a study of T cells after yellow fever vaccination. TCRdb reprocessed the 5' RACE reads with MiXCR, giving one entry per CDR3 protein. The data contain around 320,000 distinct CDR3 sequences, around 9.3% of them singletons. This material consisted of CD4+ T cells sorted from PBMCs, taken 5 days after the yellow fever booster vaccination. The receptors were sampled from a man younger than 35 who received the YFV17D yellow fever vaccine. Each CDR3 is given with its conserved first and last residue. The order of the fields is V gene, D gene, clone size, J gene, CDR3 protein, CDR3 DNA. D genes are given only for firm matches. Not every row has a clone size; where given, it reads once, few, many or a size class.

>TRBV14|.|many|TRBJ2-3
CASSLHWADTQYF
TGTGCCAGCAGCCTACACTGGGCAGATACGCAGTATTTT
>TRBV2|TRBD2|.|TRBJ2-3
CASSENASGGEGTQYF
TGTGCCAGCAGTGAAAATGCTAGCGGGGGCGAGGGTACGCAGTATTTT
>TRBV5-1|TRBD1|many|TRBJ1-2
CASSLETGVSYTF
TGCGCCAGCAGCTTGGAAACAGGGGTGAGCTACACCTTC
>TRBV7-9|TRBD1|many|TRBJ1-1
CASSQPGQGGTEAFF
TGTGCCAGCAGCCAGCCGGGACAGGGGGGCACTGAAGCTTTCTTT
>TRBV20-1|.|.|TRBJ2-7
CSASYQGAYEQYF
TGCAGTGCTAGTTATCAGGGAGCCTACGAGCAGTACTTC
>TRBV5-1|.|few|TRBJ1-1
CASSLASQNTEAFF
TGCGCCAGCAGCTTGGCGTCGCAGAACACTGAAGCTTTCTTT
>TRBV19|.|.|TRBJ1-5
CASRGREYQPQHF
TGTGCCAGTAGAGGCCGGGAGTATCAGCCCCAGCATTTT
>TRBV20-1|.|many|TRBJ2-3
CSAFWPGDTQYF
TGCAGTGCTTTCTGGCCGGGCGATACGCAGTATTTT
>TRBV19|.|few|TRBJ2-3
CASRTTDTQYF
TGTGCCAGTAGGACTACAGATACGCAGTATTTT
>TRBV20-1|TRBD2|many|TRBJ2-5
CSSPRGGYQETQYF
TGCAGCTCCCCGCGGGGGGGGTACCAAGAGACCCAGTACTTC
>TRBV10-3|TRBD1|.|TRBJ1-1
CAITPGPGTGGENTEAFF
TGTGCCATCACCCCTGGTCCCGGGACAGGGGGCGAGAACACTGAAGCTTTCTTT
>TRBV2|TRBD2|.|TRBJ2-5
CASSEEAFAGGPGETQYF
TGTGCCAGCAGTGAAGAGGCTTTCGCGGGGGGGCCTGGGGAGACCCAGTACTTC
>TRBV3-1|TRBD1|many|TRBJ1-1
CASSQAQGVTEAFF
TGTGCCAGCAGCCAGGCACAGGGGGTTACTGAAGCTTTCTTT
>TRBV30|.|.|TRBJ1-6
CAWSVGWGLGADNSPLHF
TGTGCCTGGAGTGTAGGTTGGGGACTGGGGGCCGATAATTCACCCCTCCACTTT
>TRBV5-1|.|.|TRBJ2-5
CASSLAPSETQYF
TGCGCCAGCAGCTTGGCGCCCTCGGAGACCCAGTACTTC
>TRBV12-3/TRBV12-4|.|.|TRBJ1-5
CASSFRAHNQPQHF
TGTGCCAGCAGTTTCAGGGCCCACAATCAGCCCCAGCATTTT
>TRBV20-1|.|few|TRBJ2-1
CSAESPGADSYNEQFF
TGCAGTGCTGAATCCCCCGGGGCGGACTCCTACAATGAGCAGTTCTTC
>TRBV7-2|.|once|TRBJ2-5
CASSRGIRETQYF
TGTGCCAGCAGTCGAGGGATCAGAGAGACCCAGTACTTC
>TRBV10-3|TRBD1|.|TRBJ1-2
CAISDGQGPAIGYTF
TGTGCCATCAGTGACGGACAGGGGCCCGCTATCGGCTACACCTTC
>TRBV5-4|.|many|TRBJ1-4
CASSSRSRGNEKLFF
TGTGCCAGCAGCTCCCGGAGTAGGGGAAATGAAAAACTGTTTTTT
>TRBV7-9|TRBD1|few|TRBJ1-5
CASGGQGANQPQHF
TGTGCCAGCGGCGGACAGGGGGCGAATCAGCCCCAGCATTTT
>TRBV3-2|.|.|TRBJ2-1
CASSHGCPGENEQFF
TGTGCCAGCAGCCATGGCTGCCCGGGAGAGAATGAGCAGTTCTTC
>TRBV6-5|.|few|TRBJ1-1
CASSYSAGGTEAFF
TGTGCCAGCAGTTACTCTGCGGGGGGCACTGAAGCTTTCTTT
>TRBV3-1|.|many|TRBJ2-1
CASSRGDEQFF
TGTGCCAGCAGCCGAGGAGATGAGCAGTTCTTC
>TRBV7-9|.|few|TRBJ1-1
CASSLVSQGAEAFF
TGTGCCAGCAGCTTAGTGTCACAGGGAGCTGAAGCTTTCTTT
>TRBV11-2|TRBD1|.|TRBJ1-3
CASSSHVWDRDPISGNTIYF
TGTGCCAGCAGCTCCCACGTCTGGGACAGGGACCCCATCTCTGGAAACACCATATATTTT
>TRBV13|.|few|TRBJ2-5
CASSFGRKTQYF
TGTGCCAGCAGCTTCGGACGAAAGACCCAGTACTTC
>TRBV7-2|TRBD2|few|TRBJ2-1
CASSRGTTNEQFF
TGTGCCAGCAGCCGCGGGACTACCAATGAGCAGTTCTTC
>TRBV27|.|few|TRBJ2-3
CASSFTSGDTQYF
TGTGCCAGCAGTTTTACTAGTGGGGATACGCAGTATTTT